These 8 T cell receptor beta chains share one sample of origin, sequenced in a study of glioma-infiltrating T cells after dendritic cell vaccination. Time point described: after dendritic cell vaccination, including at tumor progression/relapse. Only in-frame clones appear in the TCRdb table, and some are missing; sequencing was by immunoSEQ multiplex PCR. This table has 100,000 or so clones, around 80% appearing once. The specimen was blood, collected after dendritic cell vaccination. The source is a human donor with glioblastoma.

With respect to this clone: The same CDR3 arises from other DNA sequences in this sample as well. The chain carries TRBV18 and TRBJ2-2, with D uncertain. CDR3 length: 14 residues. The germline V gene has CDR1 KGHSH and CDR2 LQKENI. Trimming cost V 3 bases and J 3 bases, with 8 bases left between them. The CDR3 here is CASSPRTDTGELFF. In DNA form, the CDR3 reads TGTGCCAGCTCACCGCGAACGGACACCGGGGAGCTGTTTTTT.

V usage is TRBV6-1 and J usage is TRBJ1-4; D perhaps matches TRBD1 (5 bases). The CDR3 length is 15 residues. Trimming took off 5 bases at V and 7 bases at J, with 17 bases between the two ends. Germline CDR1 is MNHNS and CDR2 is SASEGT. The CDR3 DNA is TGTGCCAGCAGTAGTGATACAGAAGGGGCTGAAAAACTGTTTTTT. It encodes CASSSDTEGAEKLFF.

V gene TRBV29-1 combines with J gene TRBJ2-6; 10 bases line up with TRBD1. The CDR3 consists of 15 residues. CDR1 SQVTM and CDR2 ANQGSEA come from the germline V gene. V was clipped by 7 bases and J by 4 bases; unmatched bases: 7. CDR3 sequence reads: CSAAGTGAGANVLTF. The CDR3 DNA is TGCAGCGCGGCCGGGACAGGGGCAGGGGCCAACGTCCTGACTTTC.

This clone occurred once. The J gene is TRBJ2-3, the V gene TRBV6-5; D call uncertain. V lost 0 bases and J 6 bases, leaving 10 bases between the germline ends. Germline lookup yields CDR1 MNHEY and CDR2 SVGAGI. The CDR3 loop spans 14 amino acids. The CDR3 DNA sequence: TGTGCCAGCAGTTACTCGAAACAGACGGATACGCAGTATTTT. It yields the protein CASSYSKQTDTQYF.

This chain uses TRBV18 with TRBJ1-2, with a tentative D call TRBD1 (6 bases). This CDR3 region has 15 residues. V lost 0 bases, J lost 5 bases, and 13 bases lay in between. The germline V gene encodes CDR1 KGHSH and CDR2 LQKENI. CDR3 amino acids: CASSPPQGFGYGYTF. CDR3 bases: TGTGCCAGCTCACCACCGCAGGGGTTCGGGTATGGCTACACCTTC.

J is TRBJ2-1 and V is TRBV15; TRBD2 aligns across 8 bases. This CDR3 is built from 15 residues. From germline, CDR1 is LNHNV and CDR2 YYDKDF (reference sequence). The J segment lost 3 bases and the V segment lost 0 bases, leaving 1 base of the junction unmatched. The CDR3 nucleotides are TGTGCCACCAGCAGAGATGGGACTAGCTACAATGAGCAGTTCTTC. Its translation is CATSRDGTSYNEQFF.

CDR3 loop: CASSSDSSYNEQFF. DNA for the CDR3: TGTGCCAGCAGCTCAGACAGCTCCTACAATGAGCAGTTCTTC. The J gene is TRBJ2-1, the V gene TRBV7-6; TRBD1 might be the D (5 bases). This CDR3 contains 14 residues. V lost 4 bases, J lost 0 bases, and 7 bases lay in between. CDR1 and CDR2 from the germline V gene are SGHVS and FNYEAQ.

The rearrangement uses TRBV18 and TRBJ1-1; D unclear. This CDR3 contains 13 residues. The V and J ends lost 2 bases and 3 bases respectively, with 7 bases between them. Germline V CDR1 and CDR2: KGHSH, LQKENI. Written as DNA, the CDR3 is TGTGCCAGCTCACCATCGAGTCACACTGAAGCTTTCTTT. Protein: CASSPSSHTEAFF.